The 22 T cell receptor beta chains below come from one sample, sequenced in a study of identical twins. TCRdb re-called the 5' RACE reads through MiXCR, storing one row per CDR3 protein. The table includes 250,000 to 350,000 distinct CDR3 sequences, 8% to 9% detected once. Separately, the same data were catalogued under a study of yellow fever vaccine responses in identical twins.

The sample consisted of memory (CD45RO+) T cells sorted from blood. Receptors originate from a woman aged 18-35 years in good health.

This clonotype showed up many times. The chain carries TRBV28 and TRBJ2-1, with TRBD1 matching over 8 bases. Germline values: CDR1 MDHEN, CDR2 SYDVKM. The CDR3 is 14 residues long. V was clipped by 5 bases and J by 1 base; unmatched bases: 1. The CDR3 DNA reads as TGTGCCAGCAGTACAGGGGGGTCCTACAATGAGCAGTTCTTC. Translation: CASSTGGSYNEQFF.

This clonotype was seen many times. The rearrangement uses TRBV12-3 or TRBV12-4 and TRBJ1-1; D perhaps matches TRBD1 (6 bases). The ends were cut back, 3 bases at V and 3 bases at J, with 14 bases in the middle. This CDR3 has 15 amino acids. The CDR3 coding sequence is TGTGCCAGCAGTTTCGGGGACACAACCTACACTGAAGCTTTCTTT. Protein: CASSFGDTTYTEAFF.

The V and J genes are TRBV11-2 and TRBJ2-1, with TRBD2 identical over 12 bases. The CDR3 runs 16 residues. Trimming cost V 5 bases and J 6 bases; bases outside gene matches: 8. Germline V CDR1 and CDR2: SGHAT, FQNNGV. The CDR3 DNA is TGTGCCAGCAGCAAGACCCTAGCGGGGGGGGTCAATGAGCAGTTCTTC. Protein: CASSKTLAGGVNEQFF.

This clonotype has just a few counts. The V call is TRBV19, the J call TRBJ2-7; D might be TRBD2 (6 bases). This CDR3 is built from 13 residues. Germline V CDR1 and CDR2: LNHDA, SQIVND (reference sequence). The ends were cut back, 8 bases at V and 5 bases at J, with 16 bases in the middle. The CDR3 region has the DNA TGTGCCAGTCGGGAGAGAGGGTTTGACGAGCAGTACTTC. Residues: CASRERGFDEQYF.

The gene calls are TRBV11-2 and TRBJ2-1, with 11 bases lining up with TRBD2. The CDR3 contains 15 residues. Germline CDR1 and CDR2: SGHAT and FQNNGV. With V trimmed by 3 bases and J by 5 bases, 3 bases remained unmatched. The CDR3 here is CASSFTSGGDNEQFF. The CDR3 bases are TGTGCCAGCAGCTTCACTAGCGGGGGAGACAATGAGCAGTTCTTC. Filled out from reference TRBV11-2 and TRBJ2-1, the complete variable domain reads EAGVAQSPRYKIIEKRQSVAFWCNPISGHATLYWYQQILGQGPKLLIQFQNNGVVDDSQLPKDRFSAERLKGVDSTLKIQPAKLEDSAVYLCASSFTSGGDNEQFFGPGTRLTVL.

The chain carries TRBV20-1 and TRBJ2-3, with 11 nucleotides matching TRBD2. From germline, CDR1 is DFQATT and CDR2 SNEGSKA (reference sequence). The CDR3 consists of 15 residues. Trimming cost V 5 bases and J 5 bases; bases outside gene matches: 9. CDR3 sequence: CSAPTLAGVRDTQYF. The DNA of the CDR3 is TGCAGTGCTCCCACACTAGCGGGAGTTAGAGATACGCAGTATTTT.

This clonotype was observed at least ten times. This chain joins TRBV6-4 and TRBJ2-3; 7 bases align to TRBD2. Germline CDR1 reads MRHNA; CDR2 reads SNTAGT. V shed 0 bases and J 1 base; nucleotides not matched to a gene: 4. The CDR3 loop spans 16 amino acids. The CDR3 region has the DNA TGTGCCAGCAGTGACTCCGTAAGCGGGGGCACAGATACGCAGTATTTT. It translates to CASSDSVSGGTDTQYF.

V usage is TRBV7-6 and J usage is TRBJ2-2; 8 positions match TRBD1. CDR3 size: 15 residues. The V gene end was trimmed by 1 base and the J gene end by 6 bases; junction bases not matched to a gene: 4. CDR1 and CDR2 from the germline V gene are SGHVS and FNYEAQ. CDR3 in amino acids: CASSLVGQAPGELFF. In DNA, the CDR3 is TGTGCCAGCAGCTTAGTGGGACAGGCGCCCGGGGAGCTGTTTTTT.

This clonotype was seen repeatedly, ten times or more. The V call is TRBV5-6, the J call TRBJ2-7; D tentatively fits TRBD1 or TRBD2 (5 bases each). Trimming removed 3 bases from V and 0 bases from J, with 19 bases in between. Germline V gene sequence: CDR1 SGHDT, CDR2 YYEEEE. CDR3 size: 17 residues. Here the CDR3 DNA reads TGTGCCAGCAGCTCCGGCGCGGGCCAGGGTAGCTCCTACGAGCAGTACGTC. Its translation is CASSSGAGQGSSYEQYV.

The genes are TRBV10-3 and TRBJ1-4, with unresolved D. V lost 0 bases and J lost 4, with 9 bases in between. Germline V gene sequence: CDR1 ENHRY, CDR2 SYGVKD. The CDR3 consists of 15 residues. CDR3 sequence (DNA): TGTGCCATCAGTGAGTCGCCCGGGAATAATGAAAAACTGTTTTTT. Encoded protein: CAISESPGNNEKLFF.

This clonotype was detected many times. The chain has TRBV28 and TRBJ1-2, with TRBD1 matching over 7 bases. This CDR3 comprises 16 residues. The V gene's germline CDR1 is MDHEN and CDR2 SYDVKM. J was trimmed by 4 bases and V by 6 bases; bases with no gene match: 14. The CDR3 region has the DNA TGTGCCAGCAGGGTAACAGGGGTTGTTCTTAGCTATGGCTACACCTTC. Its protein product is CASRVTGVVLSYGYTF.

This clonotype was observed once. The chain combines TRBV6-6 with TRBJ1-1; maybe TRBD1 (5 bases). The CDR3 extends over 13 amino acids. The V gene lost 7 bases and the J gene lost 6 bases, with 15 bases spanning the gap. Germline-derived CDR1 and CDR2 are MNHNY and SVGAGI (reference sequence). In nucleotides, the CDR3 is TGTGCCAGCACCGGGCGGGGGGTGTCTGAAGCTTTCTTT. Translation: CASTGRGVSEAFF.

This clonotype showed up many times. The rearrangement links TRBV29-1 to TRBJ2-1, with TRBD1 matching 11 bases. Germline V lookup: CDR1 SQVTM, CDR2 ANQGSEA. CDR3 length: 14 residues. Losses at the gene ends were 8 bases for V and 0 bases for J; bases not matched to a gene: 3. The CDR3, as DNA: TGCAGCCTTGGGACAGGGGGCTCCTACAATGAGCAGTTCTTC. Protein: CSLGTGGSYNEQFF.

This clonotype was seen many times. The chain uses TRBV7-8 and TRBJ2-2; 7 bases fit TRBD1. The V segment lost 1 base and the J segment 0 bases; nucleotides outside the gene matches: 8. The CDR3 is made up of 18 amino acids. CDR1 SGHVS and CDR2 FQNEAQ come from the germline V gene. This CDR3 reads CASSLVFGDRTNTGELFF. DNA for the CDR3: TGTGCCAGCAGCTTAGTCTTTGGGGACAGAACGAACACCGGGGAGCTGTTTTTT.

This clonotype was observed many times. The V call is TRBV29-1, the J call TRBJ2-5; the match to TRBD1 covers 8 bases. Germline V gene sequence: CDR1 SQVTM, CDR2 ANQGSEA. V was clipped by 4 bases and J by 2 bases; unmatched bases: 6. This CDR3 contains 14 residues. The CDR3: CSVGQGTGQETQYF. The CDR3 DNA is TGCAGCGTTGGCCAGGGGACAGGTCAAGAGACCCAGTACTTC. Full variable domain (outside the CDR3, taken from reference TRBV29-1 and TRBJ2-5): SAVISQKPSRDICQRGTSLTIQCQVDSQVTMMFWYRQQPGQSLTLIATANQGSEATYESGFVIDKFPISRPNLTFSTLTVSNMSPEDSSIYLCSVGQGTGQETQYFGPGTRLLVL.

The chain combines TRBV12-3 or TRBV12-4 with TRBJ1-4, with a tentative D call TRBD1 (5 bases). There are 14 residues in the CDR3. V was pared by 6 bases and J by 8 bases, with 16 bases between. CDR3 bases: TGTGCCAGCAGCAACAGGTCTTTCGGAGAAAAACTGTTTTTT. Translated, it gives CASSNRSFGEKLFF.

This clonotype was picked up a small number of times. The CDR3 reads CASSPTSGPTDTQYF. The DNA of the CDR3 is TGTGCCAGCAGCCCGACTAGCGGGCCTACAGATACGCAGTATTTT. The gene calls are TRBV6-1 and TRBJ2-3, with 10 bases aligning to TRBD2. Germline V gene sequence: CDR1 MNHNS, CDR2 SASEGT. The CDR3 covers 15 residues. With 6 bases clipped from V and 3 bases from J, the junction kept 6 bases outside the gene matches.

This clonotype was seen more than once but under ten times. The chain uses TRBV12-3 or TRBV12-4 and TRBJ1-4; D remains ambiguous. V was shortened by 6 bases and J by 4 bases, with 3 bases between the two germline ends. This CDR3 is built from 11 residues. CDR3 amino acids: CASRDNEKLFF. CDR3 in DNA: TGTGCCAGCAGGGATAATGAAAAACTGTTTTTT.

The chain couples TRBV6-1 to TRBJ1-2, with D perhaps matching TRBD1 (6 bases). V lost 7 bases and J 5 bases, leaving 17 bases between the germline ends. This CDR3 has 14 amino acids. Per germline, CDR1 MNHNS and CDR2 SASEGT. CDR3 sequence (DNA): TGTGCCAGCACCGAGGCCCGGAGGGGGTATGGCTACACCTTC. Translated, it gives CASTEARRGYGYTF.

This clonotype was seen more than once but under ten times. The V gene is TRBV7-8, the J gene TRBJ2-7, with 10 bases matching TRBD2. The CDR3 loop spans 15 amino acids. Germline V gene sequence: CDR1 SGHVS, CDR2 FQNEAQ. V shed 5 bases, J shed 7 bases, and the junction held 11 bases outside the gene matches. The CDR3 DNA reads TGTGCCAGCAGCCGGGACCTAGCGGGGGCTCTGGAGCAGTACTTC. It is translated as CASSRDLAGALEQYF. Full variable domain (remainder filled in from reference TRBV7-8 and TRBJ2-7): GAGVSQSPRYKVAKRGQDVALRCDPISGHVSLFWYQQALGQGPEFLTYFQNEAQLDKSGLPSDRFFAERPEGSVSTLKIQRTQQEDSAVYLCASSRDLAGALEQYFGPGTRLTVT.

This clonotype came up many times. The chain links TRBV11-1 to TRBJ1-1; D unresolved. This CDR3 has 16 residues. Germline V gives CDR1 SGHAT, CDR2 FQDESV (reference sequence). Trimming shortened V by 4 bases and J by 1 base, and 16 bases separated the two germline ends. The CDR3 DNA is TGTGCCAGCAGCTGGGCGACGACACGTGCGAACACTGAAGCTTTCTTT. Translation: CASSWATTRANTEAFF.

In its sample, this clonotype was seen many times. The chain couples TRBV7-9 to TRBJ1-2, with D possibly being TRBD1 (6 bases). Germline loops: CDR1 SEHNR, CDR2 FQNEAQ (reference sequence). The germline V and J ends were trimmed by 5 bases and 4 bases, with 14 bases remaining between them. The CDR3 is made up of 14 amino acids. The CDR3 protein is CASSPRQVSYGYTF. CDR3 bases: TGTGCCAGCAGCCCCAGACAGGTCTCCTATGGCTACACCTTC.